Listed below are T cell receptor beta chains from one sample, sequenced in a study of control samples from healthy donors and cancer patients. TCRdb keeps only in-frame clones here, not all; method: immunoSEQ multiplex PCR. The table has fewer than 95,000 clones, over 80% seen once. Sequencing was performed on blood. The origin of the receptors is a man aged 30 to 39 in good health. CDR3s include the opening cysteine and the closing phenylalanine or tryptophan. Each record gives: CDR3 protein, V gene.

CASSPTMTTYYEQYF TRBV9
CASSQDRDSGGVNEQFF TRBV4-2
CASRLGQMDEQFF TRBV5-1
CAWAGTGNYGYTF TRBV30
CASSDRQTSTDTQYF TRBV2
CASTFDRGLTEAFF TRBV6-5
CASSLASHTEAFF TRBV28
CASSSLLQGDTEAFF TRBV5-6
CASSSRIIRQGRNYGYTF TRBV27
CASSAGFSVTGELFF TRBV5-1
CASRHRDTEAFF TRBV12-3/TRBV12-4
CASRRGVRGASSGANVLTF TRBV5-1
CASSSDGTNSNYGYTF TRBV5-1
CASSGVTGARNEQFF TRBV27
CASSLEVRPASGNTIYF TRBV7-8
CASSPRTGTRSYEQYF TRBV13
CASSPPGYNSPLHF TRBV18
CASSLVYYGEAFF TRBV12-3/TRBV12-4
CASSGPGTGGGQPQHF TRBV2
CASSEGNRFPDTQYF TRBV6-1
CASSDRQGVVGGELFF TRBV2
CAWSANPPEKLFF TRBV30
CASSLGQGPIPIVAKNIQYF TRBV5-1
CASSLGERGYFKNIQYF TRBV5-1
CASMVNTGNEQFF TRBV6-5
CASSQVEQDNQPQHF TRBV4-1
CASSLALGVDGGYTF TRBV7-9
CASSLNTYEQYF TRBV18
CAWTGEASSPLHF TRBV30
CASSLLAGKETQYF TRBV5-8
CASSSDLNTGELFF TRBV5-1
CASDLDSTTYEQYF TRBV2
CASSLPTDQPQHF TRBV28
CASSGREFGTIYF TRBV7-8
CASSEPRAWGGYTF TRBV2
CAISDWGGRSFGGEAFF TRBV10-3
CASSPPRGTGEAMLGGYTF TRBV2
CATQTGSQETQYF TRBV15
CASSQGVAGYADTQYF TRBV14
CASSRGGMNTEAFF TRBV7-9
CASSLWNTEAFF TRBV5-6
CASSSVQNTEAFF TRBV5-1
CASSLDNYEQYF TRBV7-2
CASSPSFRNYGYTF TRBV27
CASSPNAETQYF TRBV6-5
CASSQDGQVTDTQYF TRBV4-2
CASSESETDSNQPQHF TRBV6-1
CASSRDRGSNQPQHF TRBV2
CASSLGRKTEAFF TRBV27
CASSLDRGSNIQYF TRBV3-1/TRBV3-2
CASSSAVNTEAFF TRBV6-5
CASSPGGATNQPQHF TRBV18
CASSLAAGYGYTF TRBV7-8
CASSPMALYEQYF TRBV18